Listed below are T cell receptor beta chains from one sample, sequenced in a study of T cell responses to AZD1222 COVID-19 vaccine. Using immunoSEQ multiplex PCR, the repertoire was profiled, and TCRdb retains in-frame clones only, with some absent. The sample holds around 88,000 clones, just under 90% seen once. The specimen was peripheral blood, collected on day 0 of MenACWY control vaccination. The receptors stem from an adult in good health. The CDR3 runs from the conserved cysteine through the conserved F or W. A D gene is named only where the DNA matches it firmly. Only part of the rows carry a size: once, few, many, or a class if the clone is expanded.

>NA|TRBJ1-1|TRBV5-5|NA
CASSLTRGEAFF
TGTGCCAGCAGCTTGACCAGGGGTGAAGCTTTCTTT
>NA|TRBJ1-6|TRBV20-1|NA
CSASSRDSYNSPLHF
TGCAGTGCTAGTTCCAGGGACTCCTATAATTCACCCCTCCACTTT
>NA|TRBJ1-2|TRBV4-3|NA
CASSQSPPGRTNYGYTF
TGCGCCAGCAGCCAAAGTCCCCCGGGCAGGACTAACTATGGCTACACCTTC
>NA|TRBJ2-3|TRBV3-1/TRBV3-2|NA
CASSQLPDTQYF
TGTGCCAGCAGCCAATTGCCAGATACGCAGTATTTT
>NA|TRBJ1-5|TRBV15|NA
CATSSNRDSNQPQHF
TGTGCCACCAGCAGCAACCGGGACAGCAATCAGCCCCAGCATTTT
>few|TRBJ2-1|TRBV9|NA
CASSVGGEPYNEQFF
TGTGCCAGCAGCGTTGGCGGGGAGCCCTACAATGAGCAGTTCTTC
>NA|TRBJ2-3|TRBV4-1|NA
CASSQESGRTDTQYF
TGCGCCAGCAGCCAAGAAAGTGGCCGGACGGATACGCAGTATTTT
>NA|TRBJ1-5|TRBV6-5|NA
CASRRDRYSNQPQHF
TGTGCCAGCAGACGCGACAGGTATAGCAATCAGCCCCAGCATTTT
>NA|TRBJ2-1|TRBV2|TRBD2
CASSEGRTSVNEQFF
TGTGCCAGCAGTGAAGGTAGGACTAGCGTCAATGAGCAGTTCTTC
>NA|TRBJ1-2|TRBV5-1|TRBD1
CASQEGQSYGYTF
TGCGCCAGCCAGGAGGGACAGAGCTATGGCTACACCTTC
>NA|TRBJ2-5|TRBV4-1|TRBD2
CASSQGTSGGVYQETQYF
TGCGCCAGCAGCCAAGGGACTAGCGGGGGGGTGTACCAAGAGACCCAGTACTTC
>NA|TRBJ1-1|TRBV13|NA
CASSLGNTEAFF
TGTGCCAGCAGCTTGGGGAACACTGAAGCTTTCTTT
>NA|TRBJ1-1|TRBV19|NA
CASKTGLNTEAFF
TGTGCCAGTAAGACTGGACTGAACACTGAAGCTTTCTTT
>NA|TRBJ1-4|TRBV6-5|TRBD1
CASSYSDRASEKLFF
TGTGCCAGCAGTTACTCGGACAGGGCTAGTGAAAAACTGTTTTTT
>NA|TRBJ2-1|TRBV30|NA
CAWSVLTSNEQFF
TGTGCCTGGAGTGTACTAACTTCCAATGAGCAGTTCTTC
>NA|TRBJ1-1|TRBV30|TRBD1
CAWSGPGTGGRTEAFF
TGTGCCTGGAGTGGCCCCGGGACAGGGGGACGGACTGAAGCTTTCTTT
>NA|TRBJ2-5|TRBV5-1|TRBD2
CASSPGTSGLQETQYF
TGCGCCAGCAGCCCGGGGACTAGCGGGCTCCAAGAGACCCAGTACTTC
>NA|TRBJ1-6|TRBV28|TRBD1
CASKLGGPNSPLHF
TGTGCCAGCAAACTAGGGGGCCCGAATTCACCCCTCCACTTT
>NA|TRBJ2-5|TRBV7-3|TRBD1
CASSRQGGNQETQYF
TGTGCCAGCAGCCGGCAAGGGGGCAACCAAGAGACCCAGTACTTC
>once|TRBJ1-4|TRBV6-1|NA
CASSEAGRGNEKLFF
TGTGCCAGCAGTGAAGCGGGCAGAGGAAATGAAAAACTGTTTTTT
>NA|TRBJ1-3|TRBV2|NA
CASRPLRVSGNTIYF
TGTGCCAGCAGGCCCCTGCGGGTATCTGGAAACACCATATATTTT
>NA|TRBJ2-7|TRBV3-1/TRBV3-2|NA
CASSQDESYEQYF
TGTGCCAGCAGCCAAGACGAAAGCTACGAGCAGTACTTC
>NA|TRBJ1-1|TRBV12-5|TRBD1
CASGLVLVTGRTEAFF
TGTGCTAGTGGTTTGGTACTTGTGACAGGGAGAACTGAAGCTTTCTTT
>NA|TRBJ1-4|TRBV27|NA
CASSLSAVRHEKLFF
TGTGCCAGCAGTTTATCGGCAGTGAGGCATGAAAAACTGTTTTTT
>NA|TRBJ1-3|TRBV5-5|NA
CASAEAGNTIYF
TGTGCCAGCGCGGAGGCCGGAAACACCATATATTTT
>NA|TRBJ1-1|TRBV14|NA
CASSRGHEAFF
TGTGCCAGCAGCCGAGGACACGAAGCTTTCTTT
>NA|TRBJ1-1|TRBV28|NA
CASSRRVRVAFF
TGTGCCAGCAGCCGGCGGGTGAGGGTAGCTTTCTTT
>NA|TRBJ1-1|TRBV7-2|NA
CASSTDRITEAFF
TGTGCCAGCAGCACGGACAGAATCACTGAAGCTTTCTTT
>NA|TRBJ1-1|TRBV5-4|NA
CASTTSSIRNTEAFF
TGTGCCAGCACCACTAGCTCAATTAGAAACACTGAAGCTTTCTTT
>NA|TRBJ2-7|TRBV13|NA
CASSLGGPREYF
TGTGCCAGCAGCCTCGGGGGGCCGCGCGAGTACTTC
>few|TRBJ2-2|TRBV5-8|TRBD2
CASSWRSGGNTGELFF
TGTGCCAGCAGCTGGCGGAGCGGGGGGAACACCGGGGAGCTGTTTTTT
>NA|TRBJ2-7|TRBV20-1|TRBD1
CSASPGQTTAYEQYF
TGCAGTGCTAGTCCGGGACAGACCACTGCCTACGAGCAGTACTTC
>NA|TRBJ2-1|TRBV4-3|TRBD2
CASSQGGLTYNEQFF
TGCGCCAGCAGCCAAGGGGGACTAACCTACAATGAGCAGTTCTTC
>few|TRBJ2-7|TRBV2|NA
CASSEGGQIVIFPYEQYF
TGTGCCAGCAGTGAAGGAGGTCAGATAGTTATTTTCCCCTACGAGCAGTACTTC
>NA|TRBJ1-2|TRBV27|NA
CASSLVPQGGYTF
TGTGCCAGCAGTTTAGTCCCACAGGGCGGCTACACCTTC
>NA|TRBJ2-3|TRBV7-2|NA
CASSKTIRGSTDTQYF
TGTGCCAGCAGCAAGACTATTCGGGGGAGCACAGATACGCAGTATTTT